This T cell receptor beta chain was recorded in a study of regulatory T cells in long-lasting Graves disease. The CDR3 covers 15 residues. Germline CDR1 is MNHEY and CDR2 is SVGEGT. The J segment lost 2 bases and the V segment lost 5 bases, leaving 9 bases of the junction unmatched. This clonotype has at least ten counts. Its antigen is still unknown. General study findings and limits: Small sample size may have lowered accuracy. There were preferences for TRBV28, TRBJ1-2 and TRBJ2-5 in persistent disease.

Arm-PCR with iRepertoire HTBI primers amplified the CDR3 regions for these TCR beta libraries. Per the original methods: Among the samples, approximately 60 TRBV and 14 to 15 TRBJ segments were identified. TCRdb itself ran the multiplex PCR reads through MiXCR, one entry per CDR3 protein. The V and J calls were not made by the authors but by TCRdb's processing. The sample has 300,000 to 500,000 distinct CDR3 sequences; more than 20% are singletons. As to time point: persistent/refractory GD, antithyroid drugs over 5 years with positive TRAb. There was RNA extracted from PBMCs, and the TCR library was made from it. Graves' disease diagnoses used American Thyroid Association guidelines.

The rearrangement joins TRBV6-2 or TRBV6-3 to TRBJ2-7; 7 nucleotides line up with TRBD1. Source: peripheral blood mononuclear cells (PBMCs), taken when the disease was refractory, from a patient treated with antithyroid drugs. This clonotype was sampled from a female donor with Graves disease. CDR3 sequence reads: CASSETGTEPYEQYF. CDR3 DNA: TGTGCCAGCAGTGAAACCGGGACAGAGCCCTACGAGCAGTACTTC.